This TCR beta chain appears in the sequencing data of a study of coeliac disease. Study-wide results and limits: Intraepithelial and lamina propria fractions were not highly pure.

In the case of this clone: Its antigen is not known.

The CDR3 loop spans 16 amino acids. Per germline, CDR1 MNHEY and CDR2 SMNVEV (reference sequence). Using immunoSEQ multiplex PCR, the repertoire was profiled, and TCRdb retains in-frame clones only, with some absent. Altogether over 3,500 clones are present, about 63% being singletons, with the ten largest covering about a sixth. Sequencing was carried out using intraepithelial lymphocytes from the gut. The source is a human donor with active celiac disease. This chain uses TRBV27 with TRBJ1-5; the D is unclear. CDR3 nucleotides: TGTCCCTGCAGTTTAACGGGCGGAGGAGTTTATCAGCCCCAGCATTTT. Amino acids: CPCSLTGGGVYQPQHF.